The sequence of this T cell receptor beta chain was determined in a study of cytomegalovirus exposure and HLA in healthy donors. At the level of the study: There were several hundred genotyped donors. Of these, about 81% fell in the genetic ancestry cluster associated with self-reported Caucasian donors.

PCR employed 60 Vbeta and 13 Jbeta primers. Produced via immunoSEQ multiplex PCR; TCRdb's table is partial and in-frame only. The sample includes some 150,000 clones, 75% of them seen just once. The CDR3 has 12 amino acids. Germline V gene sequence: CDR1 GTSNPN, CDR2 SVGIG (reference sequence). V dropped 0 bases and J dropped 12 bases, with 9 bases sitting between them. This clone was counted a few times. The target antigen is unknown. Study-wide findings and caveats: Several of the most significant clusters appeared, in a later analysis, to be linked to common viral pathogens.

The specimen was PBMCs. The receptor comes from a man aged 25-45 years in good health and CMV-seronegative. The rearrangement links TRBV30 to TRBJ1-6; possibly TRBD1 for D (5 bases). The CDR3 spells CAWSVTDRPLHF. DNA for the CDR3: TGTGCCTGGAGTGTGACAGACAGACCCCTCCACTTT.